Sequencing of this T cell receptor beta chain was carried out in a study of blood T cell repertoires in COVID-19. Study overall: Samples of COVID-19 (acute and convalescent) were obtained from the United States, Italy and Spain.

Original processing notes: The authors estimated nucleated cell counts from reference gene primer amplification. Profiling relied on immunoSEQ multiplex PCR, and the TCRdb table lists in-frame clones only, not all of them. V and J calls and clone size come straight from that table; D and trimming were deduced from the DNA. The sample records roughly 250,000 clones, roughly 88% being singletons. The ends were cut back, 9 bases at V and 0 bases at J, with 15 bases in the middle. The CDR3 is 15 amino acids. Germline V gives CDR1 KGHDR, CDR2 SFDVKD. Study members were between roughly 18 and 100 years old and lived in some 22 US regions.

Material: PBMCs or T cells enriched from blood (not recorded which). The chain carries TRBV24-1 and TRBJ2-3; a weak D match, TRBD1 (5 bases). This TCR derives from a woman in her thirties or forties with acute COVID-19. The CDR3 loop reads CATGGAWGSTDTQYF. In DNA form, the CDR3 reads TGTGCCACCGGTGGGGCGTGGGGCAGCACAGATACGCAGTATTTT.